A selection of T cell receptor beta chains follows, all from one sample in a study of blood T cell repertoires in COVID-19. Clones were sequenced by immunoSEQ multiplex PCR, and TCRdb holds only the in-frame ones, with some missing. The profile covers over 100,000 clones, with about 85% appearing a single time and less than 1.5% taken by the ten largest. Source material: peripheral blood. Source of these receptors: a man aged 35 to 55 with acute or convalescent COVID-19. CDR3s include the opening cysteine and the closing phenylalanine or tryptophan. The D gene is left open where the match is weak. Some rows have no size entry. The others give once, few or many, or a class for an expanded clone.

clone_size: NA
v_call: TRBV7-2
j_call: TRBJ1-5
d_call: TRBD1
cdr3_nt: TGTGCCAGCAGCTTAGGATTTAGTGGGACAGGCAGCAATCAGCCCCAGCATTTT
cdr3_aa: CASSLGFSGTGSNQPQHF

clone_size: NA
v_call: TRBV27
j_call: TRBJ2-2
d_call: NA
cdr3_nt: TGTGCCAGCAGTCCTTCTAGGCTAGCCGGGGAGCTGTTTTTT
cdr3_aa: CASSPSRLAGELFF

clone_size: NA
v_call: TRBV27
j_call: TRBJ2-7
d_call: TRBD1
cdr3_nt: TGTGCCAGCAGGGAGGACAGGCCTCCCTACGAGCAGTACTTC
cdr3_aa: CASREDRPPYEQYF

clone_size: NA
v_call: TRBV24-1
j_call: TRBJ2-1
d_call: TRBD2
cdr3_nt: TGTGCCACCAGTCTGGGAACTAGCGGGTACAATGAGCAGTTCTTC
cdr3_aa: CATSLGTSGYNEQFF

clone_size: NA
v_call: TRBV3-1/TRBV3-2
j_call: TRBJ2-5
d_call: TRBD2
cdr3_nt: TGTGCCAGCAGCCAAGTGTTAGCGGGAGGGGTCTTCCAAGAGACCCAGTACTTC
cdr3_aa: CASSQVLAGGVFQETQYF

clone_size: few
v_call: TRBV7-9
j_call: TRBJ2-1
d_call: TRBD1
cdr3_nt: TGTGCCAGCAGCTTTGGACAGGTTTACAATGAGCAGTTCTTC
cdr3_aa: CASSFGQVYNEQFF

clone_size: NA
v_call: TRBV6-5
j_call: TRBJ1-2
d_call: TRBD1
cdr3_nt: TGTGCCAGCAAGCTGACAGGGGGAAATGGCTACACCTTC
cdr3_aa: CASKLTGGNGYTF

clone_size: once
v_call: TRBV7-3
j_call: TRBJ2-7
d_call: NA
cdr3_nt: TGTGCCAGCAGCTTGGGGCCTACAGGTTCCTACGAGCAGTACTTC
cdr3_aa: CASSLGPTGSYEQYF

clone_size: NA
v_call: TRBV6-5
j_call: TRBJ1-1
d_call: NA
cdr3_nt: TGTGCCAGCAGTCTGACAGTGAACACTGAAGCTTTCTTT
cdr3_aa: CASSLTVNTEAFF

clone_size: few
v_call: TRBV6-2/TRBV6-3
j_call: TRBJ2-7
d_call: TRBD1
cdr3_nt: TGTGCCAGCAGTTACCGCCTCGACAGGGCCTCCTACGAGCAGTACTTC
cdr3_aa: CASSYRLDRASYEQYF

clone_size: NA
v_call: TRBV9
j_call: TRBJ1-6
d_call: NA
cdr3_nt: TGTGCCAGCAGCGCCCCCCTGGGCGCCTATAATTCACCCCTCCACTTT
cdr3_aa: CASSAPLGAYNSPLHF

clone_size: NA
v_call: TRBV11-1
j_call: TRBJ2-3
d_call: NA
cdr3_nt: TGTGCCAGCAGCTTTCGTCAAACTGGTCCAGATACGCAGTATTTT
cdr3_aa: CASSFRQTGPDTQYF

clone_size: NA
v_call: TRBV6-2/TRBV6-3
j_call: TRBJ2-7
d_call: NA
cdr3_nt: TGTGCCAGCAGTTTCAACAGGGACCTCTACGAGCAGTACTTC
cdr3_aa: CASSFNRDLYEQYF

clone_size: NA
v_call: TRBV11-2
j_call: TRBJ2-5
d_call: TRBD2
cdr3_nt: TGTGCCAGCAGTTTGGGCGCGGGAGCCCAGTACTTC
cdr3_aa: CASSLGAGAQYF

clone_size: NA
v_call: TRBV7-9
j_call: TRBJ1-2
d_call: NA
cdr3_nt: TGTGCCAGCAGCTTCCGGGGGGCCACCGGCTACACCTTC
cdr3_aa: CASSFRGATGYTF

clone_size: NA
v_call: TRBV6-5
j_call: TRBJ1-2
d_call: NA
cdr3_nt: TGTGCCAGCAGTTACTCGAGGGGAGGAGAGGGCTACACCTTC
cdr3_aa: CASSYSRGGEGYTF

clone_size: NA
v_call: TRBV29-1
j_call: TRBJ1-2
d_call: NA
cdr3_nt: TGCAGCGTTGCAGGGAGGGACTATGGCTACACCTTC
cdr3_aa: CSVAGRDYGYTF

clone_size: NA
v_call: TRBV9
j_call: TRBJ2-7
d_call: NA
cdr3_nt: TGTGCCAGCAGCGTTGGACAGAACTACGAGCAGTACTTC
cdr3_aa: CASSVGQNYEQYF

clone_size: NA
v_call: TRBV7-2
j_call: TRBJ2-1
d_call: TRBD2
cdr3_nt: TGTGCCAGCAGCTTAACTAGCGTCTACAATGAGCAGTTCTTC
cdr3_aa: CASSLTSVYNEQFF

clone_size: NA
v_call: TRBV13
j_call: TRBJ2-5
d_call: NA
cdr3_nt: TGTGCCAGCAGCTTCCGAGCCGAAGAGACCCAGTACTTC
cdr3_aa: CASSFRAEETQYF

clone_size: NA
v_call: TRBV5-1
j_call: TRBJ2-7
d_call: NA
cdr3_nt: TGCGCCAGCAGCTTGCCCACTAGCTCCTACGAGCAGTACTTC
cdr3_aa: CASSLPTSSYEQYF